The T cell receptor (beta chain) described here comes from a study of blood T cell repertoires in COVID-19 (dated by TCRdb to about 2020). Broadly, across the study: The collaborator samples originated in the United States, Italy and Spain and spanned the acute and convalescent phases of COVID-19. The prospective study material was composed of cDNA or gDNA derived from T cells, B-cell-depleted T cells, or PBMCs. The dataset comprised deeply sampled blood TCRbeta repertoires from subjects exposed to, actively infected with, or recovered from COVID-19. A freely available public database, intended as a resource for researchers studying the immune response to SARS-CoV-2, is where the repertoires were released. The samples were drawn from two sources: the first 160 participants of the ongoing ImmuneRACE study, and fewer than 1,500 subjects contributed by 6 global collaborators. Nearly every sample came with metadata listing a de-identified subject ID, COVID-19 status, age in years and sex. Where available, HLA class I and class II types were taken from metadata supplied by the sample provider and were not determined by assay-based typing. On the study overall, not on this receptor specifically: How much clinical and demographic metadata was included differed by source and by participant, and the metadata was provided uncurated.

To note about this clone: This receptor's antigen is unknown. No per-base quality is available; no much larger clone lies one base away.

The CDR3 sequence holds 14 residues, the cysteine and phenylalanine included. The read is trimmed to its CDR3 DNA, 42 bases read in frame from base 1. V drops 3 bases and J drops 1 base, leaving 7 bases in between. CDR1 and CDR2 are drawn from the germline V gene (reference sequence): LNHNV, YYDKDF. TCRbeta CDR3 regions were amplified from genomic DNA by means of the immunoSEQ Assay, a bias-controlled multiplex PCR. The authors processed their data as follows. The number of nucleated cells in each sample was estimated from the amplification of reference gene primers within the assay. To quantify the absolute abundance of each unique TCRbeta CDR3 rearrangement, sequence reads were collapsed and filtered. For each sample, productive Simpson clonality was calculated as the square root of Simpson's diversity index over productive rearrangements. The immuneACCESS repertoire file appears here via TCRdb, limited to in-frame rearrangements. These files lack a portion of the clones; in checked studies, under half of the deficit traces to unresolved V genes, and the cause of the others is not known. V and J calls and clone size follow that table, whereas D and trimming were derived from the DNA. The sample records 450,000 or so clones, approximately 90% of which are singletons. The ten largest clones capture roughly 0.76% of the sample.

In Seattle, one collaborating source enrolled patients while the infection was active and tracked those patients longitudinally over the course of disease. Each collaborating institution followed its own protocols to collect whole blood in K2EDTA tubes. For TCRbeta analysis, collaborators shipped samples in one of three forms: frozen whole blood, isolated PBMCs, or DNA extracted from either of those sample types. The specimen sequenced was peripheral blood. This TCR was sampled from a young man with COVID-19, enrolled during active disease. This chain is built from TRBV15 and TRBJ1-5; D gene: possibly TRBD1, on 5 matching bases. The CDR3 corresponds to CATSSSGSNQPQHF. The nucleotide sequence is given as TGTGCCACCAGCAGCTCAGGGAGCAATCAGCCCCAGCATTTT.